The present entry profiles one T cell receptor (beta chain) with its context. Antigen: not known. Clones were sequenced by immunoSEQ multiplex PCR, and TCRdb holds only the in-frame ones, with some missing. The data hold 2 million to 2.5 million clones, with about 92% observed a single time. The sample is drawn from a study of shared clonotypes between healthy human individuals. Overall study context: Donors consisted of a couple of women and three men between 18 and 49. Researchers assigned three CD4 naive, three CD4 memory, two CD8 naive and one CD8 memory plate to each donor. Study findings and constraints: Naive subsets, compared against memory subsets, generally had larger estimated richness values.

The germline CDR1 and CDR2 sequences are SGHTS and YDEGEE. V lost 4 bases, J lost 2 bases, and 7 bases stayed unmatched. There are 15 residues in the CDR3. The chain recombines TRBV5-8 with TRBJ2-3; 7 bases match TRBD1. This TCR was sampled from a man aged 18 to 30 in good health. Some clones in this sample may be carry-over from other donors' samples. The sample comprised naive CD4+ T cells from PBMCs. The subset was: CD45RA+ positively selected. CDR3 amino acids: CASSAGTVNTDTQYF. The CDR3 bases are TGTGCCAGCAGCGCCGGGACAGTTAACACAGATACGCAGTATTTT.